This TCR beta chain was sequenced during a study of control samples from healthy donors and cancer patients. Trimming removed 5 bases at V and 5 bases at J, with 13 bases between. The V gene's germline CDR1 is MGHRA and CDR2 YSYEKL. This CDR3 has 14 amino acids. Profiled with immunoSEQ multiplex PCR; TCRdb holds only in-frame clones, not every one. The table includes about 50,000 clones, roughly 90% detected once. The sequence was collected from a man in his fifties or sixties with head and neck cancer. The sample consisted of PBMCs. The chain is built from TRBV4-1 and TRBJ1-5; a weak D match, TRBD1 (6 bases). CDR3 sequence reads: CASSWGQRDQPQHF. The CDR3 nucleotides are TGCGCCAGCAGCTGGGGGCAGCGGGATCAGCCCCAGCATTTT.